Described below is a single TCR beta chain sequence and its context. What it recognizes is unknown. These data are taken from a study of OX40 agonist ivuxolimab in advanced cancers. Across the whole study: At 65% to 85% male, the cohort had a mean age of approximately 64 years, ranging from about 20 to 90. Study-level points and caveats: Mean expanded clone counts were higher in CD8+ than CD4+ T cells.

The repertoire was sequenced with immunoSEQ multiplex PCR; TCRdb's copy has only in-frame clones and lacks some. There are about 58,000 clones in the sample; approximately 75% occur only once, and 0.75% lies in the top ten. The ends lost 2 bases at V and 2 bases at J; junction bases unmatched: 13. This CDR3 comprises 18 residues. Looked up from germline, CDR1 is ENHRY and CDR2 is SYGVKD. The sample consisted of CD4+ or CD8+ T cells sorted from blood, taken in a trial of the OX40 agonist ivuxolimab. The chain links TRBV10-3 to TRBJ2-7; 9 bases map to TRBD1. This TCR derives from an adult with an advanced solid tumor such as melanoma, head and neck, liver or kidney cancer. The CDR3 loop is CAISEPTNGQGTPYEQYF. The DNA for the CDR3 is TGTGCCATCAGTGAGCCTACGAATGGACAGGGGACCCCCTACGAGCAGTACTTC.